The T cell receptor (beta chain) described here comes from a study of shared T cell receptors in the human thymus. Some clones are missing from TCRdb's copy, which holds only in-frame ones; the method was immunoSEQ multiplex PCR. The repertoire holds about 380,000 clones, with roughly 94% as singletons. The clonotype was recovered from a human donor. The sample was thymocytes.

In DNA, the CDR3 is TGTGCCAGCAGCCTCATATCGGGACAGGGTTTCTATGGCTACACCTTC. It is translated as CASSLISGQGFYGYTF. The rearrangement joins TRBV27 to TRBJ1-2; 9 bases agree with TRBD1. The germline V gene encodes CDR1 MNHEY and CDR2 SMNVEV (reference sequence). The junction had 12 bases not matched to a gene; V was cut back by 6 bases and J by 4 bases. The length of the CDR3 is 16 residues.